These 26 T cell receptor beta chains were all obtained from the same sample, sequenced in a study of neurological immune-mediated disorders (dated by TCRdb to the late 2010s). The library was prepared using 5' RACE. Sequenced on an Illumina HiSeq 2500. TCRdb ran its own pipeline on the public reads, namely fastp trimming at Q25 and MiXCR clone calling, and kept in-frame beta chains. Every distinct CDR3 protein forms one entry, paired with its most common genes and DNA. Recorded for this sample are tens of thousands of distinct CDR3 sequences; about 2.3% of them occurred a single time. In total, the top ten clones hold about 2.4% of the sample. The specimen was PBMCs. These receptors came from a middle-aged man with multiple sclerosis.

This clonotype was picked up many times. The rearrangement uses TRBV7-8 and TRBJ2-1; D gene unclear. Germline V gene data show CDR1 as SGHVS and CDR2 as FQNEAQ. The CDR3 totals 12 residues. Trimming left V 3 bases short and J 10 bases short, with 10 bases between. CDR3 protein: CASSFYQVEQFF. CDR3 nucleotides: TGTGCCAGCAGCTTCTACCAAGTCGAGCAGTTCTTC.

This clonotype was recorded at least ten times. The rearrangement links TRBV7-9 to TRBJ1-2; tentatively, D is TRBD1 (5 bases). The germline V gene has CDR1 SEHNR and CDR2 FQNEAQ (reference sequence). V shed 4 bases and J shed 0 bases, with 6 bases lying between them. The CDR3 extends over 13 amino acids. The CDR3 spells CASSSGPNYGYTF. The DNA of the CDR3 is TGTGCCAGCAGCTCGGGGCCTAACTATGGCTACACCTTC.

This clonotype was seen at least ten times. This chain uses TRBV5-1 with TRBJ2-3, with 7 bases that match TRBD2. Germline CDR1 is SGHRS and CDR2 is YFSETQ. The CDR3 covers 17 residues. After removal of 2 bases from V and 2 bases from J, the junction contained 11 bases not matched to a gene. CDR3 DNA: TGCGCCAGCAGCTTAAAACCGCGGGGGACCAACACAGATACGCAGTATTTT. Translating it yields CASSLKPRGTNTDTQYF.

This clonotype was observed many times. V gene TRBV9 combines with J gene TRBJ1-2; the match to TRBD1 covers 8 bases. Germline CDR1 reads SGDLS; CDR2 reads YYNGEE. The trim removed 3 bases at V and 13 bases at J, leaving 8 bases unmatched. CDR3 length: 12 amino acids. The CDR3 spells CASSASTGATTF. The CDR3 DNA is TGTGCCAGCAGCGCCTCGACAGGGGCTACCACCTTC.

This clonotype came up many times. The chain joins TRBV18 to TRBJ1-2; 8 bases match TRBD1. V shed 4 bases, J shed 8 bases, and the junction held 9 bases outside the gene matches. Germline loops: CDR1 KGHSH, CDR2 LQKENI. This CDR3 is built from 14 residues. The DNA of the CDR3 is TGTGCCAGCTCACTTGGACAGGGAGAGGAAGGCTACACCTTC. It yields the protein CASSLGQGEEGYTF. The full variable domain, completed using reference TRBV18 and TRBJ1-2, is NAGVMQNPRHLVRRRGQEARLRCSPMKGHSHVYWYRQLPEEGLKFMVYLQKENIIDESGMPKERFSAEFPKEGPSILRIQQVVRGDSAAYFCASSLGQGEEGYTFGSGTRLTVV.

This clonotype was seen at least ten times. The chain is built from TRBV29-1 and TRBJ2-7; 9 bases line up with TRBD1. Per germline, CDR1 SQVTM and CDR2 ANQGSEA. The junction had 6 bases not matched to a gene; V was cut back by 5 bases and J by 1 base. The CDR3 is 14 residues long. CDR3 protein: CSVSRDRVSYEQYF. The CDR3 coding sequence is TGCAGCGTTTCACGGGACAGGGTATCCTACGAGCAGTACTTC.

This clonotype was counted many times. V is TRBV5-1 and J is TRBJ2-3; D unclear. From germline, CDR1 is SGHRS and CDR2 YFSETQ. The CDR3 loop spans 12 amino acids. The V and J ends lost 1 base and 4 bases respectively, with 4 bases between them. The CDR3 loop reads CASSLRADTQYF. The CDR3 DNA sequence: TGCGCCAGCAGCTTGCGGGCAGATACGCAGTATTTT. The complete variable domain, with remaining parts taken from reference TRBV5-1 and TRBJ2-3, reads KAGVTQTPRYLIKTRGQQVTLSCSPISGHRSVSWYQQTPGQGLQFLFEYFSETQRNKGNFPGRFSGRQFSNSRSEMNVSTLELGDSALYLCASSLRADTQYFGPGTRLTVL.

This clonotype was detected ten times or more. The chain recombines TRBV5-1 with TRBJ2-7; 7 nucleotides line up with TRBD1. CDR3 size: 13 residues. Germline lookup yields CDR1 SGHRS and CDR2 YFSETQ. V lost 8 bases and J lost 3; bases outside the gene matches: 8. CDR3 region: CASRGTEDYEQYF. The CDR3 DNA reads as TGCGCCAGTAGAGGGACAGAGGACTACGAGCAGTACTTC.

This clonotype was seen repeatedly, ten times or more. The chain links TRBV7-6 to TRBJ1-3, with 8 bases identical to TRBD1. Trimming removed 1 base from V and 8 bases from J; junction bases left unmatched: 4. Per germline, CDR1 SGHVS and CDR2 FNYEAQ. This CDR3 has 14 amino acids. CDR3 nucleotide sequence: TGTGCCAGCAGCTTAGGGACAGGGTTCCACACCATATATTTT. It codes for CASSLGTGFHTIYF.

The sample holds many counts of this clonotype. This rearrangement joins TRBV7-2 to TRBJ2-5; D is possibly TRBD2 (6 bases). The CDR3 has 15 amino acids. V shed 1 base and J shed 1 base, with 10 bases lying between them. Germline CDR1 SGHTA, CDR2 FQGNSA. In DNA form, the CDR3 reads TGTGCCAGCAGCTTAGTGGGAGGATTCCAAGAGACCCAGTACTTC. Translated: CASSLVGGFQETQYF.

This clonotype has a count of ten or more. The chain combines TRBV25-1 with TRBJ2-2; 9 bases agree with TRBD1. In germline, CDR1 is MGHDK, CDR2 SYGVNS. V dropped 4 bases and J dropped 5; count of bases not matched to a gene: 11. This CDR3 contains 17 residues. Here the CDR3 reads CASSAIPGQGRTGELFF. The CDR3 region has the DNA TGTGCCAGCAGTGCTATCCCGGGACAGGGTCGGACCGGGGAGCTGTTTTTT.

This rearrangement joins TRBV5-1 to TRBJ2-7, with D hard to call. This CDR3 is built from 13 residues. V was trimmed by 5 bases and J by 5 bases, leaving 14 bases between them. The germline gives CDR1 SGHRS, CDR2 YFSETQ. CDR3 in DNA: TGCGCCAGCAGACCGTTGACGGTGGACGAGCAGTACTTC. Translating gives CASRPLTVDEQYF.

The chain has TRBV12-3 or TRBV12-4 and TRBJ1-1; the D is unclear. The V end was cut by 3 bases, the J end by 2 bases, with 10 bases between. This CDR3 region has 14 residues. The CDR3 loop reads CASSFGRSNTEAFF. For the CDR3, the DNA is TGTGCCAGCAGTTTCGGGAGGTCCAACACTGAAGCTTTCTTT.

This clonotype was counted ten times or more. The CDR3 loop reads CASRDRGGTEAFF. CDR3 nucleotide sequence: TGCGCCAGCAGGGACAGGGGAGGCACTGAAGCTTTCTTT. The V call is TRBV5-1, the J call TRBJ1-1; 9 bases map to TRBD1. Losses at the gene ends were 5 bases for V and 4 bases for J; bases not matched to a gene: 3. There are 13 residues in the CDR3. The germline V gene encodes CDR1 SGHRS and CDR2 YFSETQ. Together with reference TRBV5-1 and TRBJ1-1, the CDR3 gives the full variable domain: KAGVTQTPRYLIKTRGQQVTLSCSPISGHRSVSWYQQTPGQGLQFLFEYFSETQRNKGNFPGRFSGRQFSNSRSEMNVSTLELGDSALYLCASRDRGGTEAFFGQGTRLTVV.

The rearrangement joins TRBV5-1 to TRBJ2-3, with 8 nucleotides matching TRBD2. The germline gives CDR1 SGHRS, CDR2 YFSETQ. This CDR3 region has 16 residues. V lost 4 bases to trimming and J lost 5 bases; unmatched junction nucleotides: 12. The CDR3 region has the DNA TGCGCCAGCAGCCGGACTAGCTCACAAAAGGGAGATACGCAGTATTTT. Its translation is CASSRTSSQKGDTQYF. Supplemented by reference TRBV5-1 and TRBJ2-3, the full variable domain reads KAGVTQTPRYLIKTRGQQVTLSCSPISGHRSVSWYQQTPGQGLQFLFEYFSETQRNKGNFPGRFSGRQFSNSRSEMNVSTLELGDSALYLCASSRTSSQKGDTQYFGPGTRLTVL.

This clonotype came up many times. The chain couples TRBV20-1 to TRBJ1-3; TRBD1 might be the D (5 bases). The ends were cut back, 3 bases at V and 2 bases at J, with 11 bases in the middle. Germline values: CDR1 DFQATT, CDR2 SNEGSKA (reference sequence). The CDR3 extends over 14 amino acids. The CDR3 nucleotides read TGCAGTGCTAGCAAACAGGAAACTGGAAACACCATATATTTT. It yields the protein CSASKQETGNTIYF.

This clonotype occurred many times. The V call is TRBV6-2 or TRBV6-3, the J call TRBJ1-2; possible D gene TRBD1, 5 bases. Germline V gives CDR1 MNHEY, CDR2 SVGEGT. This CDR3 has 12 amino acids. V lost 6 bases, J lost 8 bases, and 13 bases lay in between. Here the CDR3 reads CASSQGGNGYTF. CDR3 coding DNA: TGTGCCAGCAGCCAGGGAGGGAACGGCTACACCTTC.

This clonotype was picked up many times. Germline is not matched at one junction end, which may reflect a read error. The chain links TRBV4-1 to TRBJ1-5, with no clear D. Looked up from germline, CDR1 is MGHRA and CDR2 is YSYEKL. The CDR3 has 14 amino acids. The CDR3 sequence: CASSQVGGQGPQNF. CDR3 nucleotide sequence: TGCGCCAGCAGCCAAGTTGGCGGTCAAGGACCCCAGAATTTT.

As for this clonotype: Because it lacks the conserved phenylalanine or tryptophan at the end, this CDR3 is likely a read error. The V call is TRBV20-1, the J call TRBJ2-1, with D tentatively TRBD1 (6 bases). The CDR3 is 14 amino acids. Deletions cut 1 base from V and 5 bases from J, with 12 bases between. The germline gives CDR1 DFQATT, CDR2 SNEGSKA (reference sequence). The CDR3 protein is CSARGRTANNEQFN. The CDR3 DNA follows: TGCAGTGCTAGAGGACGGACAGCAAACAATGAGCAGTTCAAC.

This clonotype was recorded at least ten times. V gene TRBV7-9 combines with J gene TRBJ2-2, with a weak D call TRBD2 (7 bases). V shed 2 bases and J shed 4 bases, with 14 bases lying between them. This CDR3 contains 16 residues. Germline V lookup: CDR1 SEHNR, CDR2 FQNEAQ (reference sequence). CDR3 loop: CASSLNAGARTGELFF. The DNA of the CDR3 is TGTGCCAGCAGCTTAAACGCGGGGGCACGCACCGGGGAGCTGTTTTTT. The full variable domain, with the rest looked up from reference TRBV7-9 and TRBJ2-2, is DTGVSQNPRHKITKRGQNVTFRCDPISEHNRLYWYRQTLGQGPEFLTYFQNEAQLEKSRLLSDRFSAERPKGSFSTLEIQRTEQGDSAMYLCASSLNAGARTGELFFGEGSRLTVL.

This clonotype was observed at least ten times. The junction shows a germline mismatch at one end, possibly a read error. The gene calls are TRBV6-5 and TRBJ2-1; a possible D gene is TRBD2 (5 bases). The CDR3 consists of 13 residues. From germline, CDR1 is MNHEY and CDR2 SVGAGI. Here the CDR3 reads CASRPPGFAGVIF. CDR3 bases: TGTGCCAGCAGACCACCGGGCTTCGCGGGTGTGATCTTC.

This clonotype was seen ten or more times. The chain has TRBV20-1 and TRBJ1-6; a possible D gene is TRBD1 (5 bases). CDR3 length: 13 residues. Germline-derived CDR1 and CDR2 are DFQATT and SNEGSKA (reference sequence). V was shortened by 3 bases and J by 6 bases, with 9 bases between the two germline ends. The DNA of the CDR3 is TGCAGTGCTAGGGAGGGGCCTAATTCACCCCTCCACTTT. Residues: CSAREGPNSPLHF.

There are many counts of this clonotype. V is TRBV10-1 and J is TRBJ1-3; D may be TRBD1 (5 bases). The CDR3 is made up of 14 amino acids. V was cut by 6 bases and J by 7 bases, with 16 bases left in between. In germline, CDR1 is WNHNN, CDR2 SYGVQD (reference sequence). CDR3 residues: CASSDGGFGNTIYF. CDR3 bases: TGCGCCAGCAGCGATGGGGGTTTCGGGAACACCATATATTTT.

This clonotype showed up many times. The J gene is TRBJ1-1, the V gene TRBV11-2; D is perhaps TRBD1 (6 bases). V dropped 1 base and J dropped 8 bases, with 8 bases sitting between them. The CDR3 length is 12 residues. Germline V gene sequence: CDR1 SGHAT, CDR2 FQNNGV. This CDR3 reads CASSLVGGEAFF. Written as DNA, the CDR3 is TGTGCCAGCAGCTTAGTTGGGGGCGAAGCTTTCTTT.

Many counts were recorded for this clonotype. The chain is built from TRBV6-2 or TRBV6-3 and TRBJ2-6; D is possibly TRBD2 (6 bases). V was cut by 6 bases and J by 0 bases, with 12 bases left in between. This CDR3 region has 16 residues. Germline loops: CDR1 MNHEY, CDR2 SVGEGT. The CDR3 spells CASRVGGSSGANVLTF. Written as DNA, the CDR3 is TGTGCCAGCAGGGTCGGGGGTTCCTCTGGGGCCAACGTCCTGACTTTC.

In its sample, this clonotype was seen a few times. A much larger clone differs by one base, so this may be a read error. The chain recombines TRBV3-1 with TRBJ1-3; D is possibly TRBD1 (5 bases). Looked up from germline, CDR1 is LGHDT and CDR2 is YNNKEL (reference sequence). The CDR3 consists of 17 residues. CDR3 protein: CASSQDGLWGVGKTIYF. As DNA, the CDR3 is TGTGCCAGCAGCCAAGATGGCCTGTGGGGGGTTGGAAAAACCATATATTTT. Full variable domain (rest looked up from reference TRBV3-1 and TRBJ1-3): DTAVSQTPKYLVTQMGNDKSIKCEQNLGHDTMYWYKQDSKKFLKIMFSYNNKELIINETVPNRFSPKSPDKAHLNLHINSLELGDSAVYFCASSQDGLWGVGKTIYFGEGSWLTVV.